Below, one TCR beta chain is given with its context. In this sample, this clonotype turned up once. Its recognized antigen is unknown. Base quality data are lacking; no much larger clone is found one base away. The germline V gene (reference sequence) gives CDR1 as DFQATT and CDR2 as SNEGSKA. Its CDR3 holds 14 amino acids, cysteine through phenylalanine. Only the CDR3 region is kept as DNA, spanning 42 bases read in frame from base 1. V and J are trimmed by 6 bases and 2 bases, and the gene matches miss 5 bases of the junction. Preparation of the library involved PCR. TCRdb shows the sequencer as Illumina HiSeq 2500. To reduce PCR and sequencing biases, unique molecular identifiers were incorporated into the TCR beta cDNA libraries. Every 1 to 10 million input T cells yielded approximately 500,000 cDNA molecules, meaning each molecule approximated one T cell. The same protocol used for the earlier healthy control dataset was applied to prepare and sequence the patient libraries. Samples belonging to the same batch were prepared together, multiplexed and sequenced on a shared HiSeq lane. The study's own analysis went as follows. MIGEC was used to process the raw barcoded reads, and molecular identifier groups with only a single read were discarded before consensus assembly and CDR3 extraction. Clonotype tables were post-analysed with VDJtools, and diversity was normalized by down-sampling all datasets to the smallest sample size. In repertoire overlap clustering, CDR3 amino acid sequences, but not nucleotide sequences, were matched to correct batch-related cross-sample contamination. TCRdb ran its own pipeline on the public reads, namely fastp trimming at Q25 and MiXCR clone calling, and kept in-frame beta chains. Under each unique CDR3 protein, matching rows form one entry showing the most common genes and DNA. The V and J calls reflect TCRdb's pipeline rather than the authors' work. The sample has roughly 870,000 distinct CDR3 sequences on record, about 50% of them singletons. The biggest ten clones account for about 4.5% of the sample.

This record belongs to a study of post-analysis software for immune sequencing data (dated by TCRdb to about 2015). Background for the entire study: The recorded disease courses included relapsing-remitting, secondary progressive and progressive-relapsing multiple sclerosis, and some patients had no subtype annotation. The patient repertoires were compared against more than 10 previously published healthy control repertoires obtained from donors aged 6 to 25 years. A subset of samples was prepared in parallel using single-end sample barcoding, then pooled and co-amplified after Illumina adapter ligation. Results and caveats for the whole study, not just this receptor: When samples were clustered directly using the F measure, samples prepared in the same batch co-clustered strongly, which prompted a batch-effect correction. The multiple sclerosis patient group was slightly younger than the control group. Significantly lower normalized Chao1 diversity was found in multiple sclerosis patients than in controls, suggesting substantial peripheral T-cell clonal expansion. Significantly higher frequencies in patients than in controls were found for roughly 5 TRBV segments, including TRBV5-6, TRBV5-1 and TRBV20-1.

To demonstrate the VDJtools post-analysis software, the study profiled TCR beta repertoires from the peripheral blood of about a dozen young patients with multiple sclerosis. The patients with multiple sclerosis were children and adolescents between about 6 and 16 years of age. The sample comprised blood. The sequence was obtained from a girl aged 5-17 years with multiple sclerosis. In this chain, TRBV20-1 is recombined with TRBJ1-1; TRBD1 lines up with 11 middle nucleotides. The DNA sequence is TGCAGTGCGGATGGGACAGGGGGAAACACTGAAGCTTTCTTT. Translated, this gives CSADGTGGNTEAFF.